This TCR beta chain stems from a study of spatial heterogeneity in lung cancer. A single record per CDR3 protein comes from TCRdb applying MiXCR to the 5' RACE reads. Seen here are some 100,000 distinct CDR3 sequences, more than 10% observed once, and the top ten hold about 38%. Notes on this clonotype: The antigen remains undetermined.

Described time point: sample taken at primary tumor resection. No cell sorting; template was whole RNA from tumor, lung tissue or PBMC. The cohort: 70 to 85 early-stage, untreated non-small cell lung cancer patients. Findings and caveats of the study: Ubiquitous, expanded tumor-derived TCRs were more frequently observed in blood at resection than at follow-up.

CDR3 size: 15 residues. Germline V gene sequence: CDR1 MNHEY, CDR2 SVGAGI. The ends were cut back, 0 bases at V and 7 bases at J, with 13 bases in the middle. The sequence was collected from a male donor with early-stage non-small cell lung cancer. The rearrangement links TRBV6-5 to TRBJ1-3; D is ambiguous. Sequencing was performed on PBMCs, taken at surgery. The CDR3 DNA is TGTGCCAGCAGTTACTCGGCTGCTCTGTGGAACACCATATATTTT. Amino acid sequence: CASSYSAALWNTIYF.